The present TCR beta chain was sequenced within a study of regulatory T cells in long-lasting Graves disease. Broader study findings: Authors noted too few samples as a limitation. New patients shared fewer public clonotypes (more than 850) than persistent patients did (fewer than 3,000).

With iRepertoire HTBI primers and Arm-PCR of CDR3 regions, TCR beta libraries were built. TCRdb itself ran the multiplex PCR reads through MiXCR, one entry per CDR3 protein. The sample has under 450,000 distinct CDR3 sequences; approximately 12% are singletons. Time point meaning: newly diagnosed GD, antithyroid drugs for less than 3 months. PBMC-extracted RNA yielded the TCR library. This clonotype occurred many times. Its antigen is still unknown. CDR3 length equals 14 residues. The germline V gene has CDR1 SEHNR and CDR2 FQNEAQ (reference sequence). V lost 5 bases, J lost 2 bases, and 12 bases lay in between. This sample was also put to use in a study of T cells in Graves' hyperthyroidism and ophthalmopathy.

Material: peripheral blood mononuclear cells (PBMCs), obtained at new diagnosis, from a patient treated with antithyroid drugs. The TCR comes from a young woman with Graves disease. The V call is TRBV7-9, the J call TRBJ1-1, with a weak D call TRBD1 (5 bases). The CDR3 protein is CASSQIQGNTEAFF. The CDR3 DNA reads as TGTGCCAGCAGCCAAATTCAGGGTAACACTGAAGCTTTCTTT.